The 27 T cell receptor beta chains listed next were all sequenced from one sample in a study of T-cell memory formation after mild COVID-19. From the 5' RACE reads, TCRdb called clonotypes with MiXCR, one entry per CDR3 protein. The sample contains some 110,000 distinct CDR3 sequences, approximately 15% of which appear only once. The sequencing input was PBMCs or a T cell subset sorted from them (not recorded which). Receptor source: an adult woman who had mild COVID-19 (a few samples of this study predate the infection). Cell type and time point are not known.

The chain uses TRBV6-5 and TRBJ2-5; D is unclear. The V end was cut by 6 bases, the J end by 5 bases, with 16 bases between. This CDR3 has 14 amino acids. Germline V CDR1 and CDR2: MNHEY, SVGAGI. This chain's CDR3 is CASSHEGWLETQYF. The CDR3 bases are TGTGCCAGCAGCCACGAAGGGTGGCTGGAGACCCAGTACTTC.

This clonotype was observed at least ten times. The J gene is TRBJ2-7, the V gene TRBV24-1; 7 bases are a match to TRBD1. The ends lost 3 bases at V and 5 bases at J; junction bases unmatched: 3. The CDR3 spans 13 residues. Germline values: CDR1 KGHDR, CDR2 SFDVKD. The CDR3 here is CATSDPDRNEQYF. CDR3 nucleotides: TGTGCCACCAGTGATCCGGACAGGAACGAGCAGTACTTC.

V gene TRBV7-9 combines with J gene TRBJ2-1; tentatively, D is TRBD1 (6 bases). The CDR3 is made up of 13 amino acids. V lost 5 bases, J lost 6 bases, and 11 bases lay in between. CDR1 and CDR2 (germline): SEHNR, FQNEAQ (reference sequence). The DNA for the CDR3 is TGTGCCAGCAGCAAAGAGGACAGCAATGAGCAGTTCTTC. It translates to CASSKEDSNEQFF.

Only a few counts were recorded for this clonotype. This chain joins TRBV5-8 and TRBJ1-3; no reliable D call. The CDR3 contains 13 residues. CDR1 and CDR2 (germline): SGHTS, YDEGEE. Trimming shortened V by 4 bases and J by 4 bases, and 9 bases separated the two germline ends. In nucleotides, the CDR3 is TGTGCCAGCAGCCTTGGAGAAGGAAACACCATATATTTT. The encoded protein is CASSLGEGNTIYF.

The sample holds a few counts of this clonotype. The gene calls are TRBV12-3 or TRBV12-4 and TRBJ2-1; 9 bases match TRBD1. The trim removed 5 bases at V and 2 bases at J, leaving 13 bases unmatched. The CDR3 sequence is 18 residues long. CDR3 region: CASSPLSGTGLTYNEQFF. The CDR3 coding sequence is TGTGCCAGCAGTCCCTTGTCCGGGACAGGGCTCACCTACAATGAGCAGTTCTTC.

This clonotype was picked up a small number of times. This chain links TRBV5-1 with TRBJ2-2; D might be TRBD1 (6 bases). The CDR3 covers 17 residues. Per the germline V gene, CDR1 is SGHRS and CDR2 is YFSETQ. The ends were cut back, 0 bases at V and 2 bases at J, with 14 bases in the middle. The CDR3, as DNA: TGCGCCAGCAGCTTGGCGAGGAACAGGGTAAACACCGGGGAGCTGTTTTTT. Translated, it gives CASSLARNRVNTGELFF.

This clonotype occurred a few times. V usage is TRBV5-1 and J usage is TRBJ1-2, with D hard to call. The length of the CDR3 is 15 residues. Germline V gene sequence: CDR1 SGHRS, CDR2 YFSETQ. Trimming removed 7 bases from V and 4 bases from J, with 20 bases in between. The CDR3 protein is CASRKEGSPSYGYTF. CDR3 bases: TGCGCCAGCCGGAAAGAAGGGAGTCCCTCCTATGGCTACACCTTC.

The chain combines TRBV5-6 with TRBJ2-1; D gene uncertain. The ends were cut back, 4 bases at V and 8 bases at J, with 25 bases in the middle. Germline values: CDR1 SGHDT, CDR2 YYEEEE. This CDR3 comprises 17 residues. CDR3 amino acids: CASSLNFRVDLLYEQFF. DNA of the CDR3: TGTGCCAGCAGCCTGAATTTCCGGGTCGATTTGCTATATGAGCAGTTCTTC.

The chain has TRBV7-9 and TRBJ1-5, with D unclear. The CDR3 extends over 13 amino acids. The V and J ends lost 6 bases and 7 bases respectively, with 13 bases between them. The germline V gene has CDR1 SEHNR and CDR2 FQNEAQ (reference sequence). CDR3 sequence (DNA): TGTGCCAGCAGAGACGGCTCCTCGCAGCCCCAGCATTTT. It codes for CASRDGSSQPQHF. Based on the CDR3 plus reference TRBV7-9 and TRBJ1-5, the full variable domain is DTGVSQNPRHKITKRGQNVTFRCDPISEHNRLYWYRQTLGQGPEFLTYFQNEAQLEKSRLLSDRFSAERPKGSFSTLEIQRTEQGDSAMYLCASRDGSSQPQHFGDGTRLSIL.

Ten or more counts support this clonotype. The chain joins TRBV9 to TRBJ2-1, with D hard to call. This CDR3 is 15 amino acids long. From germline, CDR1 is SGDLS and CDR2 YYNGEE. V was clipped by 0 bases and J by 1 base, with 8 bases between them. The DNA of the CDR3 is TGTGCCAGCAGCGTAGTTGACCTTTCCTACAATGAGCAGTTCTTC. It encodes CASSVVDLSYNEQFF.

This clonotype has only a few counts. The chain carries TRBV10-3 and TRBJ2-1; 10 bases map to TRBD2. CDR3 size: 16 residues. Germline V gene sequence: CDR1 ENHRY, CDR2 SYGVKD. The junction had 5 bases not matched to a gene; V was cut back by 4 bases and J by 2 bases. The CDR3 sequence: CAISGLAGATYNEQFF. The CDR3 DNA follows: TGTGCCATCAGTGGGCTAGCGGGGGCTACCTACAATGAGCAGTTCTTC.

The table lists this clonotype with a few counts. This rearrangement joins TRBV7-6 to TRBJ2-3; no firm D call. V dropped 6 bases and J dropped 6 bases, with 10 bases sitting between them. The germline gives CDR1 SGHVS, CDR2 FNYEAQ. This CDR3 contains 12 residues. The DNA for the CDR3 is TGTGCCAGCAGAGGCTCGTGGGATACGCAGTATTTT. It specifies CASRGSWDTQYF.

The sample holds a few counts of this clonotype. The chain employs TRBV12-3 or TRBV12-4 and TRBJ1-2; a weak D match, TRBD1 (6 bases). Trimming pared 5 bases from V and 7 bases from J, leaving 11 bases between. This CDR3 is built from 12 residues. The CDR3 sequence: CASSSRGGGYTF. The CDR3 nucleotides are TGTGCCAGCAGTAGCAGGGGTGGTGGCTACACCTTC.

Many counts were recorded for this clonotype. The rearrangement uses TRBV4-2 and TRBJ2-4, with 9 bases lining up with TRBD2. Unmatched junction bases numbered 12, after V lost 4 bases and J lost 8 bases. There are 16 residues in the CDR3. The germline gives CDR1 LGHNA, CDR2 YNFKEQ. CDR3 sequence: CASSPSYSGSTDIQYF. DNA of the CDR3: TGTGCCAGCAGCCCATCCTATAGCGGGAGTACGGACATTCAGTACTTC.

This clonotype turned up a few times. V usage is TRBV7-9 and J usage is TRBJ1-4; D not resolved. The V gene lost 0 bases and the J gene lost 0 bases, with 5 bases spanning the gap. The CDR3 is made up of 15 amino acids. Germline CDR1 is SEHNR and CDR2 is FQNEAQ (reference sequence). CDR3 in amino acids: CASSLAAATNEKLFF. The CDR3 DNA is TGTGCCAGCAGCTTAGCGGCAGCAACTAATGAAAAACTGTTTTTT.

This clonotype was observed a handful of times. The gene calls are TRBV6-5 and TRBJ2-1, with D perhaps being TRBD1 or TRBD2 (5 bases each). The V gene's germline CDR1 is MNHEY and CDR2 SVGAGI. The CDR3 covers 14 residues. V shed 3 bases and J shed 4 bases, with 10 bases lying between them. The CDR3 nucleotides read TGTGCCAGCAGTTATCTTGAGGGGTACAATGAGCAGTTCTTC. Amino acid sequence: CASSYLEGYNEQFF.

The gene calls are TRBV10-3 and TRBJ2-1; D may be TRBD2 (6 bases). V dropped 3 bases and J dropped 4 bases, with 22 bases sitting between them. The germline V gene has CDR1 ENHRY and CDR2 SYGVKD. CDR3 length: 18 residues. CDR3 sequence: CAISELGSEGLLYNEQFF. The CDR3 coding sequence is TGTGCCATCAGTGAATTGGGGTCGGAGGGCCTCTTGTACAATGAGCAGTTCTTC.

This clonotype has just a few counts. The J gene is TRBJ2-5, the V gene TRBV7-9; TRBD2 matches 11 bases. Germline values: CDR1 SEHNR, CDR2 FQNEAQ (reference sequence). V shed 5 bases and J 1 base; nucleotides not matched to a gene: 3. The CDR3 is 15 amino acids. The chain's CDR3 is CASSIGTSGQETQYF. CDR3 bases: TGTGCCAGCAGCATTGGGACTAGCGGCCAAGAGACCCAGTACTTC.

This chain joins TRBV27 and TRBJ2-7; D not resolved. The V gene's germline CDR1 is MNHEY and CDR2 SMNVEV (reference sequence). There are 14 residues in the CDR3. Deletions cut 6 bases from V and 3 bases from J, with 15 bases between. Here the CDR3 DNA reads TGTGCCAGCAGCTTTGGGGTCGCGGTCTACGAGCAGTACTTC. Translated: CASSFGVAVYEQYF.

CDR3 amino acids: CASSLDVSGEAFF. CDR3 DNA: TGTGCCAGCAGCTTAGATGTGTCAGGTGAAGCTTTCTTT. The V call is TRBV7-9, the J call TRBJ1-1; D unclear. V lost 1 base and J 7 bases, leaving 10 bases between the germline ends. The CDR3 totals 13 residues. CDR1 and CDR2 (germline): SEHNR, FQNEAQ (reference sequence).

The rearrangement joins TRBV9 to TRBJ2-1; the match to TRBD2 covers 16 bases. V shed 4 bases and J 8 bases; nucleotides not matched to a gene: 15. CDR1 and CDR2 from the germline V gene are SGDLS and YYNGEE. The CDR3 is 19 residues long. This CDR3 is CASSQLPGLAGGESDEQFF. Written as DNA, the CDR3 is TGTGCCAGCAGCCAACTACCGGGACTAGCGGGAGGGGAGAGTGATGAGCAGTTCTTC.

The genes are TRBV24-1 and TRBJ2-3, with a tentative D call TRBD1 (6 bases). Trimming cost V 2 bases and J 4 bases, with 15 bases left between them. The V gene's germline CDR1 is KGHDR and CDR2 SFDVKD. The CDR3 consists of 16 residues. This chain's CDR3 is CATSDWSQGSSDTQYF. The CDR3, as DNA: TGTGCCACCAGTGATTGGTCACAGGGTTCGTCAGATACGCAGTATTTT.

The chain is built from TRBV15 and TRBJ1-2; the match to TRBD1 covers 8 bases. The trim removed 3 bases at V and 5 bases at J, leaving 2 bases unmatched. CDR3 size: 13 residues. The V gene's germline CDR1 is LNHNV and CDR2 YYDKDF (reference sequence). Written as DNA, the CDR3 is TGTGCCACCAGCAGTGGGACAGGTTATGGCTACACCTTC. This encodes CATSSGTGYGYTF.

This chain uses TRBV4-1 with TRBJ2-3; no clear D gene. The CDR3 runs 16 residues. V was trimmed by 1 base and J by 2 bases, leaving 13 bases between them. Germline CDR1 and CDR2: MGHRA and YSYEKL. This chain's CDR3 is CASSQGVTPLTDTQYF. The CDR3 DNA is TGCGCCAGCAGCCAAGGGGTGACGCCGCTCACAGATACGCAGTATTTT.

The table lists this clonotype with a few counts. The chain uses TRBV4-2 and TRBJ2-7; a weak D match, TRBD2 (5 bases). There are 16 residues in the CDR3. The V end lost 1 base, the J end lost 2 bases, and 15 bases lay between the germline ends. Germline-derived CDR1 and CDR2 are LGHNA and YNFKEQ. Here the CDR3 DNA reads TGTGCCAGCAGCCAAGCTGAGGCTAGCCTCCCCTACGAGCAGTACTTC. Residues: CASSQAEASLPYEQYF.

This clonotype was seen only a few times. J is TRBJ1-1 and V is TRBV13; D may be TRBD1 (5 bases). This CDR3 comprises 16 residues. Per germline, CDR1 PRHDT and CDR2 FYEKMQ (reference sequence). V shed 4 bases and J shed 11 bases, with 26 bases lying between them. For the CDR3, the DNA is TGTGCCAGCAGCTCCCCTGGGGAGGGGCCGCGGAGGGCGGCTTTCTTT. Protein sequence: CASSSPGEGPRRAAFF.

The chain employs TRBV7-9 and TRBJ1-4, with a weak D call TRBD1 (5 bases). Deletions cut 0 bases from V and 7 bases from J, with 15 bases between. Germline V gene data show CDR1 as SEHNR and CDR2 as FQNEAQ (reference sequence). This CDR3 is 16 amino acids long. The CDR3 sequence: CASSLAGARLGEKLFF. The CDR3 nucleotides are TGTGCCAGCAGCTTAGCAGGGGCTCGGTTGGGTGAAAAACTGTTTTTT.